The 30 T cell receptor beta chains below come from one sample, sequenced in a study of shared clonotypes between healthy human individuals. Only in-frame clones appear in the TCRdb table, and some are missing; sequencing was by immunoSEQ multiplex PCR. The sample has about 490,000 clones; roughly 85% are singletons. The sequenced sample was PBMCs. These receptors came from a middle-aged woman in good health. Some clones in this sample may be carry-over from other donors' samples.

The chain links TRBV7-9 to TRBJ2-7; the D gene is possibly TRBD1 (5 bases). V was shortened by 1 base and J by 3 bases, with 10 bases between the two germline ends. The CDR3 is made up of 14 amino acids. CDR1 is SEHNR and CDR2 is FQNEAQ in the germline V gene (reference sequence). CDR3 sequence (DNA): TGTGCCAGCAGCTTAGTGGGGCAGGTCTACGAGCAGTACTTC. Translated: CASSLVGQVYEQYF.

The chain has TRBV6-6 and TRBJ2-3; D is ambiguous. The V gene lost 5 bases and the J gene lost 0 bases, with 9 bases spanning the gap. Per the germline V gene, CDR1 is MNHNY and CDR2 is SVGAGI (reference sequence). The CDR3 is 14 amino acids. As DNA, the CDR3 is TGTGCCAGCAGTGAGCTTGACAGCACAGATACGCAGTATTTT. Residues: CASSELDSTDTQYF.

Only a few counts were recorded for this clone. V and J are TRBV6-1 and TRBJ2-3; 9 nucleotides match TRBD2. Germline V gene data show CDR1 as MNHNS and CDR2 as SASEGT. The CDR3 sequence is 15 residues long. V shed 6 bases, J shed 1 base, and the junction held 5 bases outside the gene matches. CDR3 residues: CASSWGLAGTDTQYF. For the CDR3, the DNA is TGTGCCAGCAGCTGGGGACTAGCAGGCACAGATACGCAGTATTTT.

Comments on this clone: This is likely an artifact of a read error, given a far larger clone one base away. Other DNA sequences in this specimen translate into the identical CDR3. The V call is TRBV2, the J call TRBJ1-1, with 7 bases that match TRBD1. This CDR3 spans 13 amino acids. Looked up from germline, CDR1 is SNHLY and CDR2 is FYNNEI. Germline trimming cut 6 bases from V and 0 bases from J; bases unmatched to any gene: 1. CDR3 amino acids: CASSGQVNTEAFF. The CDR3, as DNA: TGTGCCAGCAGCGGACAGGTGAACACTGAAGCTTTCTTT.

The CDR3 DNA reads as TGTGCCAGCAGCTTAGTGTCAGGGTCCTACGAGCAGTACTTC. Its protein product is CASSLVSGSYEQYF. The rearrangement uses TRBV11-2 and TRBJ2-7; maybe TRBD1 (5 bases). The length of the CDR3 is 14 residues. Germline CDR1 reads SGHAT; CDR2 reads FQNNGV. V lost 1 base and J 1 base, leaving 8 bases between the germline ends.

This clone was observed once. The rearrangement uses TRBV11-3 and TRBJ2-1; weak D call: TRBD1 (7 bases). Trimming left V 2 bases short and J 4 bases short, with 21 bases between. The germline CDR1 and CDR2 sequences are SGHNT and YENEEA. The CDR3 runs to 18 residues. CDR3 sequence reads: CASSLPRRGGGWYNEQFF. The CDR3 DNA is TGTGCCAGCAGCTTACCCCGCCGCGGAGGGGGCTGGTACAATGAGCAGTTCTTC.

The V gene is TRBV11-3, the J gene TRBJ2-7, with 9 bases lining up with TRBD1. Trimming took 1 base from V and 6 from J; bases not matched to a gene: 7. In germline, CDR1 is SGHNT, CDR2 YENEEA. This CDR3 region has 15 residues. CDR3 in DNA: TGTGCCAGCAGCTTAGGATCGGGACAGGGTACCGAGCAGTACTTC. Its translation is CASSLGSGQGTEQYF.

V is TRBV27 and J is TRBJ2-1; 12 bases are shared with TRBD1. With 4 bases clipped from V and 0 bases from J, the junction kept 7 bases outside the gene matches. The CDR3 covers 18 residues. Germline V gene sequence: CDR1 MNHEY, CDR2 SMNVEV (reference sequence). This CDR3 is CASSSGQGAAFSYNEQFF. Here the CDR3 DNA reads TGTGCCAGCAGTTCGGGACAGGGGGCTGCCTTCTCCTACAATGAGCAGTTCTTC.

This clone occurred once. The chain has TRBV18 and TRBJ1-2, with 7 bases identical to TRBD1. This CDR3 is built from 15 residues. J lost 7 bases, V lost 2 bases, and 10 bases had no gene match. Germline CDR1 reads KGHSH; CDR2 reads LQKENI. The CDR3 loop reads CASSPIGTETSGYTF. CDR3 bases: TGTGCCAGCTCACCAATCGGGACAGAAACAAGTGGCTACACCTTC.

The chain combines TRBV30 with TRBJ1-2; TRBD1 matches 9 bases. CDR1 GTSNPN and CDR2 SVGIG come from the germline V gene (reference sequence). This CDR3 contains 13 residues. With 3 bases clipped from V and 4 bases from J, the junction kept 3 bases outside the gene matches. CDR3 sequence: CAWRQGAGYGYTF. CDR3 coding DNA: TGTGCCTGGAGACAGGGGGCAGGCTATGGCTACACCTTC. The full variable domain, its missing parts supplied by reference TRBV30 and TRBJ1-2, is SQTIHQWPATLVQPVGSPLSLECTVEGTSNPNLYWYRQAAGRGLQLLFYSVGIGQISSEVPQNLSASRPQDRQFILSSKKLLLSDSGFYLCAWRQGAGYGYTFGSGTRLTVV.

A few counts support this clone. The chain recombines TRBV2 with TRBJ1-4; maybe TRBD1 (6 bases). CDR1 SNHLY and CDR2 FYNNEI come from the germline V gene. This CDR3 region has 15 residues. The V and J ends lost 4 bases and 8 bases respectively, with 17 bases between them. The CDR3 nucleotides read TGTGCCAGCAGTGTGATCAGGGGCGTGAGGGAAAAACTGTTTTTT. This translates into CASSVIRGVREKLFF.

The chain links TRBV28 to TRBJ2-7; maybe TRBD1 (7 bases). The CDR3 has 12 residues. The V gene's germline CDR1 is MDHEN and CDR2 SYDVKM. The V end lost 6 bases, the J end lost 6 bases, and 12 bases lay between the germline ends. The CDR3 spells CASREGAGEQYF. The DNA for the CDR3 is TGTGCCAGCAGGGAGGGGGCTGGCGAGCAGTACTTC. Complete variable domain (other parts from reference TRBV28 and TRBJ2-7): DVKVTQSSRYLVKRTGEKVFLECVQDMDHENMFWYRQDPGLGLRLIYFSYDVKMKEKGDIPEGYSVSREKKERFSLILESASTNQTSMYLCASREGAGEQYFGPGTRLTVT.

This clone was observed a few times. The chain employs TRBV30 and TRBJ1-4; 7 bases agree with TRBD1. CDR1 is GTSNPN, CDR2 SVGIG, per germline (reference sequence). This CDR3 contains 12 residues. The J segment lost 8 bases and the V segment lost 4 bases, leaving 4 bases of the junction unmatched. The CDR3 here is CAWTGGREKLFF. As DNA, the CDR3 is TGTGCCTGGACAGGGGGAAGAGAAAAACTGTTTTTT.

The V and J genes are TRBV11-3 and TRBJ2-5; no clear D. The CDR3 covers 15 residues. The germline gives CDR1 SGHNT, CDR2 YENEEA. V was shortened by 6 bases and J by 1 base, with 15 bases between the two germline ends. CDR3 region: CASSRAGRIQETQYF. The CDR3 DNA reads as TGTGCCAGCAGTAGGGCCGGACGGATCCAAGAGACCCAGTACTTC.

This clone was counted only a few times. A read error may be the cause here, since a much bigger clone is one base away. This chain joins TRBV5-6 and TRBJ2-3; D gene ambiguous. This CDR3 is 12 amino acids long. Trimming pared 2 bases from V and 0 bases from J, leaving 1 base between. Germline V CDR1 and CDR2: SGHDT, YYEEEE. The CDR3 DNA follows: TGTGCCAGCAGCTTTAGCACAGATACGCAGTATTTT. This sequence encodes CASSFSTDTQYF.

The CDR3 DNA reads TGTGCCACCAGCAGAGATCTCCGGGCTAGTCTGTATACGCAGTATTTT. Its protein is CATSRDLRASLYTQYF. This chain links TRBV15 with TRBJ2-3; D unresolved. Trimming cost V 0 bases and J 7 bases, with 17 bases left between them. The CDR3 runs to 16 residues. Germline lookup yields CDR1 LNHNV and CDR2 YYDKDF (reference sequence).

The rearrangement joins TRBV25-1 to TRBJ2-3; no reliable D call. Germline V gene sequence: CDR1 MGHDK, CDR2 SYGVNS. V was cut by 4 bases and J by 2 bases, with 13 bases left in between. The CDR3 runs 15 residues. CDR3 bases: TGTGCCAGCAGTGTCCCGGTGGGAAACACAGATACGCAGTATTTT. Translated: CASSVPVGNTDTQYF.

V usage is TRBV6-1 and J usage is TRBJ2-1, with 10 bases identical to TRBD1. The germline V gene has CDR1 MNHNS and CDR2 SASEGT. The CDR3 covers 15 residues. The junction had 18 bases not matched to a gene; V was cut back by 9 bases and J by 13 bases. The CDR3 DNA is TGTGCCAGTAAGATAGGTCCCGGGACAGGGGACCCCCAGTTCTTC. Translation gives CASKIGPGTGDPQFF.

The chain links TRBV5-1 to TRBJ1-4; 8 bases map to TRBD1. The germline V gene has CDR1 SGHRS and CDR2 YFSETQ. The J segment lost 5 bases and the V segment lost 1 base, leaving 7 bases of the junction unmatched. The CDR3 spans 16 residues. CDR3 sequence (DNA): TGCGCCAGCAGCTTGCAGGGGGCGCGACGAAATGAAAAACTGTTTTTT. Translation: CASSLQGARRNEKLFF.

This clone has ten or more counts. The chain carries TRBV6-5 and TRBJ2-5; D possibly corresponds to TRBD1 (5 bases). Trimming pared 5 bases from V and 2 bases from J, leaving 6 bases between. The CDR3 covers 12 residues. CDR1 is MNHEY and CDR2 is SVGAGI in the germline V gene. CDR3 coding DNA: TGTGCCAGCAGTCCAGGGCAAGAGACCCAGTACTTC. It translates to CASSPGQETQYF.

To note about this clone: The same CDR3 is also encoded by other DNA sequences in this sample. CDR3 in amino acids: CASSSQGATDTQYF. For the CDR3, the DNA is TGCGCCAGCAGCTCCCAGGGGGCTACAGATACGCAGTATTTT. The rearrangement uses TRBV5-1 and TRBJ2-3, with 8 nucleotides matching TRBD1. The CDR3 extends over 14 amino acids. Germline V gives CDR1 SGHRS, CDR2 YFSETQ. The ends lost 3 bases at V and 3 bases at J; junction bases unmatched: 3.

In regard to this clone: Just one base apart from a much larger clone, this may be a read error. Other DNA sequences within the sample encode an identical CDR3. The V call is TRBV7-2, the J call TRBJ1-1; 7 nucleotides line up with TRBD1. The CDR3 is made up of 14 amino acids. V lost 6 bases and J lost 1; bases outside the gene matches: 5. CDR1 is SGHTA and CDR2 is FQGNSA in the germline V gene. In nucleotides, the CDR3 is TGTGCCAGCAGTTTGAGACAGGGGAACACTGAAGCTTTCTTT. It encodes CASSLRQGNTEAFF.

This clone was counted only a few times. V and J are TRBV4-1 and TRBJ1-6; possible D gene TRBD1, 5 bases. The CDR3 contains 16 residues. The ends were cut back, 5 bases at V and 3 bases at J, with 14 bases in the middle. Looked up from germline, CDR1 is MGHRA and CDR2 is YSYEKL. The CDR3 region has the DNA TGCGCCAGCAGCAGGGATACAGGACACTATAATTCACCCCTCCACTTT. Translating it yields CASSRDTGHYNSPLHF.

The chain is built from TRBV2 and TRBJ2-5; 12 nucleotides align to TRBD2. Trimming cost V 7 bases and J 5 bases; bases outside gene matches: 5. This CDR3 comprises 14 residues. The germline gives CDR1 SNHLY, CDR2 FYNNEI. In DNA form, the CDR3 reads TGTGCCAGCAACCTAGCGGGAGGGGGTGAGACCCAGTACTTC. This sequence encodes CASNLAGGGETQYF.

This chain joins TRBV28 and TRBJ2-3, with 12 positions matching TRBD2. Per the germline V gene, CDR1 is MDHEN and CDR2 is SYDVKM. Trimming cost V 6 bases and J 2 bases; bases outside gene matches: 6. The CDR3 is 16 amino acids. CDR3 in amino acids: CASRRLAGAITDTQYF. The CDR3 bases are TGTGCCAGCAGGCGACTAGCGGGAGCGATCACAGATACGCAGTATTTT.

A note on this clone: Other DNA variants within this sample encode the same CDR3. The rearrangement joins TRBV5-1 to TRBJ2-7, with D possibly matching TRBD1 (6 bases). Germline CDR1 is SGHRS and CDR2 is YFSETQ. The CDR3 covers 14 residues. Trimming left V 1 base short and J 3 bases short, with 11 bases between. CDR3 sequence: CASSLLQGNYEQYF. The CDR3, as DNA: TGCGCCAGCAGCTTGTTACAGGGAAACTACGAGCAGTACTTC. Variable domain in full (rest from reference TRBV5-1 and TRBJ2-7): KAGVTQTPRYLIKTRGQQVTLSCSPISGHRSVSWYQQTPGQGLQFLFEYFSETQRNKGNFPGRFSGRQFSNSRSEMNVSTLELGDSALYLCASSLLQGNYEQYFGPGTRLTVT.

This clone was counted a single time. This chain uses TRBV2 with TRBJ2-7, with TRBD1 identical over 11 bases. This CDR3 region has 14 residues. Trimming cost V 8 bases and J 6 bases; bases outside gene matches: 9. Germline V gene data show CDR1 as SNHLY and CDR2 as FYNNEI. CDR3 DNA sequence: TGTGCCAGCTCTCCTCCCGGGACAGGGGGCGAGCAGTACTTC. Protein sequence: CASSPPGTGGEQYF.

The J gene is TRBJ1-2, the V gene TRBV4-3; no clear D gene. The germline CDR1 and CDR2 sequences are LGHNA and YSLEER. Trimming removed 1 base at V and 2 bases at J, with 8 bases between. This CDR3 is 14 amino acids long. The CDR3 region has the DNA TGCGCCAGCAGCCAAGGGGCTGACAACTATGGCTACACCTTC. Translation: CASSQGADNYGYTF.

The rearrangement joins TRBV7-2 to TRBJ2-2; the D gene is possibly TRBD1 (5 bases). Germline V gene data show CDR1 as SGHTA and CDR2 as FQGNSA. The CDR3 runs 15 residues. The V end lost 1 base, the J end lost 3 bases, and 9 bases lay between the germline ends. The CDR3 sequence: CASSLDGADTGELFF. CDR3 DNA sequence: TGTGCCAGCAGCTTAGATGGGGCCGACACCGGGGAGCTGTTTTTT.

The chain employs TRBV18 and TRBJ1-5; 8 bases map to TRBD1. This CDR3 contains 15 residues. Germline CDR1 reads KGHSH; CDR2 reads LQKENI. Germline trimming cut 2 bases from V and 5 bases from J; bases unmatched to any gene: 5. The CDR3 DNA reads TGTGCCAGCTCACCAAGGCAGGGGGCGGATCAGCCCCAGCATTTT. The encoded protein is CASSPRQGADQPQHF. Drawing the rest from reference TRBV18 and TRBJ1-5, the complete variable domain is NAGVMQNPRHLVRRRGQEARLRCSPMKGHSHVYWYRQLPEEGLKFMVYLQKENIIDESGMPKERFSAEFPKEGPSILRIQQVVRGDSAAYFCASSPRQGADQPQHFGDGTRLSIL.